This TCR beta chain emerged from a study of CD8 T cells in ankylosing spondylitis. Whole-study findings and limits: Enrichment of disease-linked clones was reportedly significant in matched ankylosing spondylitis synovial fluid. Blood from ankylosing spondylitis patients appeared to carry a characteristic roughly 8-variant TCR beta motif.

Trimming took 5 bases from V and 2 from J; bases not matched to a gene: 6. The CDR3 has 15 residues. A single record per CDR3 protein comes from TCRdb applying MiXCR to the 5' RACE reads. The sample includes approximately 400,000 distinct CDR3 sequences, about 24% of them seen just once. This clonotype was detected only a few times. Its antigen is not known. The TCR was taken from a male donor with ankylosing spondylitis. Sequencing was done on a sample of blood, either unsorted or a sorted T cell fraction (not recorded which). The genes are TRBV12-3 or TRBV12-4 and TRBJ1-2; 9 nucleotides line up with TRBD1. CDR3 coding DNA: TGTGCCAGCAGTCCACAGGGACAGGGCAACTATGGCTACACCTTC. Translating it yields CASSPQGQGNYGYTF.